This T cell receptor (beta chain) was identified during a study of T cell changes during pregnancy in multiple sclerosis. V lost 5 bases and J 4 bases, leaving 17 bases between the germline ends. The germline gives CDR1 PRHDT, CDR2 FYEKMQ (reference sequence). CDR3 size: 15 residues. Only in-frame clones appear in the TCRdb table, and some are missing; sequencing was by immunoSEQ multiplex PCR. The sample carries 60,000 to 65,000 clones, 92% recorded once. This clone was counted many times. This receptor was obtained from a female donor with multiple sclerosis, enrolled in a pregnancy study. The chain couples TRBV13 to TRBJ1-2; possible D gene TRBD1, 5 bases. This sample comprised peripheral blood, obtained in the first trimester of pregnancy. The CDR3 loop is CASSPGVGGLYGYTF. CDR3 DNA: TGTGCCAGCAGCCCCGGTGTCGGGGGTCTCTATGGCTACACCTTC.